This T cell receptor beta chain stems from a study of T-cell reconstitution after alpha-beta-depleted transplantation in children. Looked up from germline, CDR1 is SNHLY and CDR2 is FYNNEI. Trimming pared 5 bases from V and 3 bases from J, leaving 26 bases between. The CDR3 sequence is 19 residues long. Unique molecular identifiers featured in how the TCRbeta library was prepared. MiXCR, run by TCRdb on the PCR reads, gives a single entry per CDR3 protein. The repertoire consists of about 590,000 distinct CDR3 sequences, with 10% to 15% occurring once and the leading ten covering about 2%. The source of this sequence is a male patient between 5 and 17 years old who had a stem cell transplant for acute myeloid leukemia, so the T cells may come from the graft donor. The chain links TRBV2 to TRBJ2-1; the D gene could be TRBD1 or TRBD2 (8 bases each). The starting material was PBMCs, mostly from graft donor cells, obtained 360 days after TCRalphabeta/CD19-depleted stem cell transplant. The DNA of the CDR3 is TGTGCCAGCAGTAAGGACAGGGTAGGCGCAGCGGGGGTCTACAATGAGCAGTTCTTC. Translation: CASSKDRVGAAGVYNEQFF.